This T cell receptor (beta chain) emerged from a study of cytomegalovirus exposure and HLA in healthy donors. The PCR made use of 60 Vbeta and 13 Jbeta primers. Clones were sequenced by immunoSEQ multiplex PCR, and TCRdb holds only the in-frame ones, with some missing. The table lists some 180,000 clones, over 70% of them singletons. The CDR3 extends over 15 amino acids. The V and J ends lost 7 bases and 2 bases, in that order; junction bases with no gene match: 11. CDR1 ENHRY and CDR2 SYGVKD come from the germline V gene. This clonotype was sampled from a man in his late teens or twenties in good health and CMV-seronegative. The chain joins TRBV10-3 to TRBJ2-7, with 7 positions matching TRBD1. Sequencing used PBMCs. This CDR3 reads CAIIKDRDSPYEQYF. As DNA, the CDR3 is TGTGCCATCATTAAGGACCGGGACAGTCCCTACGAGCAGTACTTC.